This TCR beta chain was observed in a study of T cells in Graves' hyperthyroidism and ophthalmopathy. The study's findings and limits: It was a median around 6 months before onset that the model predicted ophthalmopathy. Most clonotypes expanded in the thyroid (above 0.001) were also present in blood.

Amplification targeted TCR beta CDR3 regions from RNA transcripts. Researchers ran a first-round RT-PCR on the TCR CDR3 using the HTBI primer set. TCRdb fed the multiplex PCR reads into MiXCR, producing one record per CDR3 protein. The sample records 250,000 to 350,000 distinct CDR3 sequences, roughly 15% being singletons. This CDR3 is built from 15 residues. Germline V gene sequence: CDR1 SNHLY, CDR2 FYNNEI. Trimming cost V 6 bases and J 4 bases; bases outside gene matches: 5. In this sample, this clonotype turned up many times. Its antigen is not known. Sequences were obtained from blood. The V and J genes are TRBV2 and TRBJ1-6; 8 nucleotides match TRBD1. The clonotype originates from a man under 40 with Graves' hyperthyroidism. CDR3 bases: TGTGCCAGCAGAGCCAGGGGGCGGTATAATTCACCCCTCCACTTT. Translating it yields CASRARGRYNSPLHF.